These 14 T cell receptor beta chains were sequenced from one sample in a study of identical twins. TCRdb analysed the 5' RACE reads with MiXCR anew, one entry per CDR3 protein. The table records hundreds of thousands of distinct CDR3 sequences, around 10% of them present only once. Input material: memory (CD45RO+) T cells sorted from blood. These receptors were taken from a woman younger than 30 in good health.

This clonotype was counted at least ten times. J is TRBJ2-7 and V is TRBV7-8, with D possibly TRBD1 on 5 matching bases. Germline V lookup: CDR1 SGHVS, CDR2 FQNEAQ. This CDR3 has 15 residues. V lost 5 bases and J 6 bases, leaving 20 bases between the germline ends. CDR3: CASSPVAQGSSEQYF. The CDR3 nucleotides read TGTGCCAGCAGCCCGGTGGCCCAGGGTAGTTCCGAGCAGTACTTC.

This clonotype has only a few counts. The rearrangement uses TRBV5-1 and TRBJ2-5, with a possible D match to TRBD2 (5 bases). CDR1 SGHRS and CDR2 YFSETQ come from the germline V gene. The CDR3 covers 14 residues. Between the trimmed V and J ends, which lost 0 bases and 3 bases, there was a span of 9 bases. CDR3 sequence: CASSLEASKETQYF. CDR3 in DNA: TGCGCCAGCAGCTTGGAGGCTAGCAAAGAGACCCAGTACTTC.

This clonotype was detected a few times. The rearrangement links TRBV12-3 or TRBV12-4 to TRBJ2-2; D ambiguous. This CDR3 has 16 residues. V dropped 7 bases and J dropped 3 bases, with 18 bases sitting between them. The CDR3 coding sequence is TGTGCCAGCACCCGCTCCCCCCAGGTCCACACCGGGGAGCTGTTTTTT. Its translation: CASTRSPQVHTGELFF.

The table lists this clonotype with a few counts. The chain combines TRBV20-1 with TRBJ1-4; tentatively, D is TRBD1 (5 bases). Germline values: CDR1 DFQATT, CDR2 SNEGSKA (reference sequence). This CDR3 is built from 13 residues. V shed 6 bases and J shed 10 bases, with 18 bases lying between them. CDR3 bases: TGCAGTGCCCACGCTGGGGGTTACGGAAAACTGTTTTTT. It translates to CSAHAGGYGKLFF.

J is TRBJ2-1 and V is TRBV25-1; D remains ambiguous. The CDR3 covers 12 residues. The V gene lost 3 bases and the J gene lost 9 bases, with 9 bases spanning the gap. Germline values: CDR1 MGHDK, CDR2 SYGVNS. CDR3 protein: CASSDLGPEQFF. The CDR3 DNA follows: TGTGCCAGCAGTGATCTCGGACCTGAGCAGTTCTTC.

This clonotype showed up just a few times. The chain joins TRBV5-6 to TRBJ2-3, with D possibly being TRBD2 (6 bases). CDR1 and CDR2 from the germline V gene are SGHDT and YYEEEE. V dropped 0 bases and J dropped 2 bases, with 10 bases sitting between them. The CDR3 has 15 amino acids. Here the CDR3 DNA reads TGTGCCAGCAGCTTGGGTGGCGGGGCCACAGATACGCAGTATTTT. This gives the protein CASSLGGGATDTQYF.

This clonotype was seen a few times. This sequence joins TRBV10-3 and TRBJ1-1; D unclear. Germline V gene sequence: CDR1 ENHRY, CDR2 SYGVKD. V was cut by 3 bases and J by 3 bases, with 5 bases left in between. The length of the CDR3 is 12 residues. CDR3 nucleotide sequence: TGTGCCATCAGTGAAAGAGACACTGAAGCTTTCTTT. Protein product: CAISERDTEAFF.

The genes are TRBV10-3 and TRBJ1-2; 7 bases fit TRBD1. V lost 6 bases and J lost 8; bases outside the gene matches: 12. This CDR3 has 14 residues. Germline CDR1 reads ENHRY; CDR2 reads SYGVKD. CDR3 coding DNA: TGTGCCATCAGCGCTACGAGTCAGGGGGACGGCTACACCTTC. Protein: CAISATSQGDGYTF.

This sequence joins TRBV20-1 and TRBJ2-5; a weak D match, TRBD2 (6 bases). V lost 6 bases, J lost 2 bases, and 13 bases lay in between. CDR1 and CDR2 from the germline V gene are DFQATT and SNEGSKA (reference sequence). The CDR3 sequence is 13 residues long. In DNA form, the CDR3 reads TGCAGTGCCCTTCTTAGCGGACAAGAGACCCAGTACTTC. This codes for CSALLSGQETQYF.

The genes are TRBV4-2 and TRBJ2-7; TRBD1 aligns across 8 bases. Germline V gene sequence: CDR1 LGHNA, CDR2 YNFKEQ. The CDR3 length is 16 residues. Trimming cost V 1 base and J 6 bases; bases outside gene matches: 11. The CDR3 spells CASSQGPHRTGLEQYF. The CDR3 region has the DNA TGTGCCAGCAGCCAAGGACCTCACCGGACAGGGCTCGAGCAGTACTTC.

The chain uses TRBV7-2 and TRBJ2-5; TRBD2 is a possible D gene (5 bases). V lost 5 bases and J lost 2, with 12 bases in between. The CDR3 loop spans 14 amino acids. The germline V gene has CDR1 SGHTA and CDR2 FQGNSA. For the CDR3, the DNA is TGTGCCAGCAGCGAAGGACTCCCACAAGAGACCCAGTACTTC. Encoded protein: CASSEGLPQETQYF.

This clonotype was detected ten times or more. This chain joins TRBV11-2 and TRBJ1-5; a weak D match, TRBD1 (6 bases). The germline V gene encodes CDR1 SGHAT and CDR2 FQNNGV. Trimming left V 2 bases short and J 2 bases short, with 10 bases between. The CDR3 is 15 amino acids. CDR3 DNA: TGTGCCAGCAGCTTACAGGCAGGGGGCAATCAGCCCCAGCATTTT. Encoded protein: CASSLQAGGNQPQHF.

This clonotype occurred many times. The gene calls are TRBV29-1 and TRBJ2-7; perhaps D is TRBD1 or TRBD2 (5 bases each). Germline CDR1 SQVTM, CDR2 ANQGSEA. Trimming cost V 7 bases and J 6 bases, with 22 bases left between them. CDR3 length equals 14 residues. In DNA form, the CDR3 reads TGCAGCGCCATACCAGGGATTAGGACTGGCGAGCAGTACTTC. This translates into CSAIPGIRTGEQYF.

The genes are TRBV12-3 or TRBV12-4 and TRBJ1-4; no clear D. V gave up 6 bases and J gave up 8 bases, with 10 bases separating them. The CDR3 runs to 12 residues. The DNA for the CDR3 is TGTGCCAGCAGGAGGGAATACGAAAAACTGTTTTTT. This translates into CASRREYEKLFF.